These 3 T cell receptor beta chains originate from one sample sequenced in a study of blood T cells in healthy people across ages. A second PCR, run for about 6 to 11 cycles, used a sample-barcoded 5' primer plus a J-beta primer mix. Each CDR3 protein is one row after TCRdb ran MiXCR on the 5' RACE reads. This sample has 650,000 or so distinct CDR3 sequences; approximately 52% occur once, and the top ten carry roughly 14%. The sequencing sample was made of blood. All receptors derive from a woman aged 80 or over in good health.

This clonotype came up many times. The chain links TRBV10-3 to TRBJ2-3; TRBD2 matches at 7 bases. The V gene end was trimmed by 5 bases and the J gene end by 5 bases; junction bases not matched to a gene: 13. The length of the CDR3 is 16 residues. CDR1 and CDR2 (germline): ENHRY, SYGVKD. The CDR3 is CAISSLGLAVEDTQYF. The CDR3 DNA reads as TGTGCCATCAGTTCCTTAGGGCTAGCGGTAGAAGATACGCAGTATTTT.

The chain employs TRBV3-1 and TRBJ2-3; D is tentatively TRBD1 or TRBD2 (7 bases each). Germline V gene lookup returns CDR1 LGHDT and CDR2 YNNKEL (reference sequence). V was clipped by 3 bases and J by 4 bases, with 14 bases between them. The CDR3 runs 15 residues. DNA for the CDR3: TGTGCCAGCAGCCAGAACAGGGGAGGGGCAGATACGCAGTATTTT. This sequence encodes CASSQNRGGADTQYF.

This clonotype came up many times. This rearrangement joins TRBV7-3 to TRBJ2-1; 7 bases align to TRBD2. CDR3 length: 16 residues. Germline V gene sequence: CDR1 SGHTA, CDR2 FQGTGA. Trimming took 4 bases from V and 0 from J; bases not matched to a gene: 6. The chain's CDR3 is CASSWGLSRSYNEQFF. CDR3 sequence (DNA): TGTGCCAGCAGCTGGGGACTATCCCGCTCCTACAATGAGCAGTTCTTC.